This TCR beta chain was recorded in a study of identical twins. Study-wide points: With monozygotic twins, out-of-frame TCR alpha sharing exceeded what models estimated. Conclusions rested on cross-sectional statistics rather than following the same donors.

cDNA molecules carried unique molecular identifiers, and template switching added a universal primer site. TCRdb analysed the 5' RACE reads with MiXCR anew, one entry per CDR3 protein. In the table there are 460,000 or so distinct CDR3 sequences, approximately 14% of which are singletons. Healthy Caucasians, and only they, were the donors. V dropped 0 bases and J dropped 3 bases, with 7 bases sitting between them. Germline CDR1 and CDR2: SEHNR and FQNEAQ (reference sequence). There are 14 residues in the CDR3. In its sample, this clonotype was seen many times. The target antigen is unknown. This same sample was also part of a study on yellow fever vaccine responses in identical twins.

Specimen: CD4+ T cells sorted from blood. The chain couples TRBV7-9 to TRBJ2-3; a possible D gene is TRBD1 (6 bases). This receptor was obtained from a woman under 30 in good health. The CDR3 bases are TGTGCCAGCAGCTTAGCGGGGGCGACAGATACGCAGTATTTT. Amino acids: CASSLAGATDTQYF.